The 13 T cell receptor delta chains below were found in one sample sequenced in a study of gamma-delta T cells after stem cell transplantation. TCRdb processed the RT-PCR reads again with the CATT caller. This sample has 800 or so delta-chain clones, with around 20% found just once. Sequencing was done on a sample of gamma-delta T cells. These receptors originate from a human donor. It is not recorded whose cells these are; they may come from a transplant donor.

This clone was seen a handful of times. V gene TRDV2 combines with J gene TRDJ1; 13 bases are a match to TRDD3. Since TCRdb gives no J gene, matching the DNA to germline was used here to assign it. The CDR3 is made up of 19 amino acids. The ends lost 2 bases at V and 4 bases at J; junction bases unmatched: 15. The germline CDR1 and CDR2 sequences are GEAIGNYY and EKD. The CDR3: CACDRLVLGDTDEGDKLIF. The CDR3 DNA sequence: TGTGCCTGTGACAGACTTGTACTGGGGGATACGGACGAGGGCGATAAACTCATCTTT.

The V gene is TRDV2, the J gene TRDJ1, with TRDD3 identical over 10 bases. The CDR3 contains 17 residues. Germline values: CDR1 GEAIGNYY, CDR2 EKD. The V gene end was trimmed by 3 bases and the J gene end by 0 bases; junction bases not matched to a gene: 9. CDR3 in DNA: TGTGCCTGTGACGCCCTACTGGGGGATGAGTACACCGATAAACTCATCTTT. This translates into CACDALLGDEYTDKLIF.

A note on this clone: Given a much more abundant clone one base away, this may be a read error. The same CDR3 is also encoded by other DNA sequences in this sample. The chain joins TRDV2 to TRDJ1, with 7 nucleotides matching TRDD3. V shed 3 bases and J 0 bases; nucleotides not matched to a gene: 12. The CDR3 is made up of 17 amino acids. Per germline, CDR1 GEAIGNYY and CDR2 EKD. This CDR3 is CACDAVAGGSYTDKLIF. CDR3 in DNA: TGTGCCTGTGACGCTGTCGCTGGGGGGTCGTACACCGATAAACTCATCTTT.

The chain carries TRDV2 and TRDJ1; 7 bases fit TRDD3. This CDR3 has 14 amino acids. CDR1 GEAIGNYY and CDR2 EKD come from the germline V gene. J was trimmed by 0 bases and V by 3 bases; bases with no gene match: 3. The CDR3: CACDVWGYTDKLIF. The CDR3 DNA reads as TGTGCCTGTGACGTCTGGGGGTACACCGATAAACTCATCTTT.

The V and J genes are TRDV2 and TRDJ1; possible D gene TRDD3, 5 bases. The J gene was missing in TCRdb and was found by matching the end of the DNA to germline. The CDR3 contains 15 residues. V dropped 4 bases and J dropped 3 bases, with 17 bases sitting between them. Per germline, CDR1 GEAIGNYY and CDR2 EKD. This chain's CDR3 is CACDGITAAADKLIF. CDR3 DNA sequence: TGTGCCTGTGATGGGATCACGGCGGCCGCCGATAAACTCATCTTT.

The V gene is TRDV1, the J gene TRDJ1; maybe TRDD2 (5 bases). TCRdb supplies no J gene; here it was assigned by aligning the nucleotide sequence to germline. The CDR3 spans 23 residues. CDR1 TSWWSYY and CDR2 QGS come from the germline V gene. The V and J ends lost 1 base and 0 bases respectively, with 33 bases between them. CDR3 bases: TGTGCTCTTGGGGAACCCAGCTCAAGATCTTCAACCTACTACGAGGCCTACACCGATAAACTCATCTTT. Protein: CALGEPSSRSSTYYEAYTDKLIF.

No V gene was called here, but the J gene is TRDJ1; the D call in the table, TRDD3, was not verified against the DNA. The CDR3 loop spans 17 amino acids. The CDR3 reads CAFPGLGGREDEDELIF. CDR3 nucleotides: TGTGCCTTCCCAGGCCTGGGTGGACGTGAGGACGAAGACGAACTCATCTTT.

Only a few counts were recorded for this clone. The rearrangement links TRDV2 to TRDJ3; tentatively, D is TRDD3 (6 bases). From germline, CDR1 is GEAIGNYY and CDR2 EKD. V was cut by 0 bases and J by 2 bases, with 13 bases left in between. The CDR3 spans 18 residues. The CDR3 region is CACDTWGFGPWDTRQMFF. The CDR3 DNA reads TGTGCCTGTGACACCTGGGGGTTCGGGCCCTGGGACACCCGACAGATGTTTTTC.

The chain uses TRDV2 and TRDJ1; D possibly corresponds to TRDD3 (6 bases). TCRdb gives no J gene; it was assigned here by matching the DNA to germline. In germline, CDR1 is GEAIGNYY, CDR2 EKD. V was shortened by 0 bases and J by 0 bases, with 13 bases between the two germline ends. The CDR3 covers 16 residues. Written as DNA, the CDR3 is TGTGCCTGTGACACCGTTGGGGGGAGAAACACCGATAAACTCATCTTT. Its protein product is CACDTVGGRNTDKLIF.

This clone is labeled large (0.1 to 1%). The V gene is TRDV2, the J gene TRDJ1, with 11 bases identical to TRDD3. Germline lookup yields CDR1 GEAIGNYY and CDR2 EKD. J was trimmed by 2 bases and V by 0 bases; bases with no gene match: 10. The CDR3 spans 18 residues. The DNA of the CDR3 is TGTGCCTGTGACACCGTAGGACTGGGGGATAAGGCGACCGATAAACTCATCTTT. The encoded protein is CACDTVGLGDKATDKLIF.

This clone was detected a few times. The chain carries TRDV2 and TRDJ1; TRDD3 matches at 9 bases. This CDR3 comprises 14 residues. Germline assignment: CDR1 GEAIGNYY and CDR2 EKD. V lost 2 bases, J lost 5 bases, and 5 bases stayed unmatched. The CDR3 DNA reads TGTGCCTGTGACAACTTGGGGGATATGGATAAACTCATCTTT. Translation gives CACDNLGDMDKLIF.

V gene TRDV2 combines with J gene TRDJ1, with TRDD3 matching 12 bases. The CDR3 totals 20 residues. Germline V gives CDR1 GEAIGNYY, CDR2 EKD. The V segment lost 0 bases and the J segment 0 bases; nucleotides outside the gene matches: 13. The CDR3 here is CACDTLLVLGDTPYTDKLIF. The CDR3 DNA is TGTGCCTGTGACACCTTACTAGTACTGGGGGATACCCCTTACACCGATAAACTCATCTTT.

This chain joins TRDV2 and TRDJ1; 13 bases are shared with TRDD3. TCRdb is silent on the J gene; assignment here came from matching the DNA to germline. Per germline, CDR1 GEAIGNYY and CDR2 EKD. CDR3 length: 16 amino acids. J lost 4 bases, V lost 3 bases, and 7 bases had no gene match. In nucleotides, the CDR3 is TGTGCCTGTGACGCCCTTACTGGGGGATACGTCGATAAACTCATCTTT. Protein product: CACDALTGGYVDKLIF.